One and the same sample provided the 24 T cell receptor beta chains below, sequenced in a study of blood T cell repertoires in COVID-19. TCRdb's table, derived via immunoSEQ multiplex PCR, lists solely in-frame clones and lacks some. Of over 45,000 clones listed, about nine tenths are singletons. The specimen was peripheral blood. Receptors originate from a man between 45 and 60 years old with active COVID-19.

The chain is built from TRBV18 and TRBJ2-2; tentatively, D is TRBD2 (6 bases). The CDR3 runs 16 residues. Germline loops: CDR1 KGHSH, CDR2 LQKENI. Trimming removed 1 base from V and 5 bases from J, with 14 bases in between. The CDR3: CASSPLTGVLTGELFF. The CDR3 region has the DNA TGTGCCAGCTCACCACTAACGGGAGTGCTAACCGGGGAGCTGTTTTTT.

The gene calls are TRBV5-5 and TRBJ1-2; no clear D. The CDR3 length is 13 residues. The germline V gene has CDR1 SGHKS and CDR2 YYEKEE (reference sequence). The germline V and J ends were trimmed by 4 bases and 8 bases, with 15 bases remaining between them. This CDR3 is CASSVTSVEGYTF. CDR3 nucleotides: TGTGCCAGCAGCGTGACGTCTGTGGAGGGCTACACCTTC.

This chain links TRBV6-2 or TRBV6-3 with TRBJ1-1, with D uncertain. Germline V gene lookup returns CDR1 MNHEY and CDR2 SVGEGT. Trimming stripped 1 base from V and 4 bases from J, with 10 bases between. The CDR3 loop spans 14 amino acids. This CDR3 is CASSYWEGSTEAFF. The CDR3 coding sequence is TGTGCCAGCAGTTACTGGGAGGGAAGCACTGAAGCTTTCTTT.

This clone was picked up one time. This chain uses TRBV6-2 or TRBV6-3 with TRBJ2-3; 8 bases line up with TRBD2. J lost 1 base, V lost 1 base, and 4 bases had no gene match. Germline assignment: CDR1 MNHEY and CDR2 SVGEGT. The CDR3 sequence is 16 residues long. CDR3 nucleotide sequence: TGTGCCAGCAGTTACTACCTTAGCGGGGGCACAGATACGCAGTATTTT. This codes for CASSYYLSGGTDTQYF.

V gene TRBV4-1 combines with J gene TRBJ1-2, with D possibly being TRBD1 (5 bases). Between the trimmed V and J ends, which lost 0 bases and 4 bases, there was a span of 21 bases. The CDR3 length is 18 residues. Germline loops: CDR1 MGHRA, CDR2 YSYEKL. The CDR3 region is CASSQDGLGGTSGYGYTF. The CDR3 DNA is TGCGCCAGCAGCCAAGATGGGCTCGGGGGTACAAGTGGCTATGGCTACACCTTC.

As regards this clone: Distinct nucleotide sequences in the sample also encode this CDR3. The CDR3 DNA is TGCGCCAGCAGCTCGGGACAGGGAGTTGGGTATGGCTACACCTTC. Its protein product is CASSSGQGVGYGYTF. The genes are TRBV5-1 and TRBJ1-2, with TRBD1 identical over 9 bases. J was trimmed by 5 bases and V by 3 bases; bases with no gene match: 8. The CDR3 has 15 amino acids. CDR1 SGHRS and CDR2 YFSETQ come from the germline V gene.

The chain combines TRBV19 with TRBJ1-1; D unclear. Trimming shortened V by 5 bases and J by 2 bases, and 15 bases separated the two germline ends. This CDR3 contains 15 residues. Germline V gene lookup returns CDR1 LNHDA and CDR2 SQIVND (reference sequence). As DNA, the CDR3 is TGTGCCAGTAGTCTAGTGCCAGATTTTAACACTGAAGCTTTCTTT. Translating it yields CASSLVPDFNTEAFF.

The V and J genes are TRBV7-2 and TRBJ1-1, with 8 bases aligning to TRBD1. CDR1 SGHTA and CDR2 FQGNSA come from the germline V gene. Losses at the gene ends were 5 bases for V and 3 bases for J; bases not matched to a gene: 8. The CDR3 consists of 15 residues. CDR3 sequence reads: CASSPLGQAYTEAFF. CDR3 DNA sequence: TGTGCCAGCAGCCCCCTGGGACAGGCGTACACTGAAGCTTTCTTT.

V and J are TRBV19 and TRBJ2-1, with 9 bases matching TRBD2. Germline assignment: CDR1 LNHDA and CDR2 SQIVND (reference sequence). J was trimmed by 6 bases and V by 10 bases; bases with no gene match: 16. CDR3 length: 16 amino acids. Here the CDR3 DNA reads TGTGCCACCCAGGGGGTAGCGGGAGTACGTAGCAATGAGCAGTTCTTC. Amino acids: CATQGVAGVRSNEQFF.

The chain uses TRBV6-5 and TRBJ2-3, with D maybe TRBD2 (6 bases). V was cut by 7 bases and J by 0 bases, with 11 bases left in between. The CDR3 extends over 14 amino acids. Germline loops: CDR1 MNHEY, CDR2 SVGAGI. The CDR3 nucleotides read TGTGCCAGCAATCGAGGGAGGAGCACAGATACGCAGTATTTT. Translated, it gives CASNRGRSTDTQYF.

This clone has just one count. The V gene is TRBV6-5, the J gene TRBJ2-3, with D maybe TRBD2 (6 bases). Germline V CDR1 and CDR2: MNHEY, SVGAGI. The CDR3 runs to 14 residues. Trimming stripped 8 bases from V and 5 bases from J, with 17 bases between. The CDR3 sequence: CASGRGSPLDTQYF. The CDR3, as DNA: TGTGCCAGCGGACGGGGGTCCCCCCTAGATACGCAGTATTTT.

CDR3 sequence (DNA): TGTGCCAGCTCACTACAGACAGGGCTTAACTATGGCTACACCTTC. Translating gives CASSLQTGLNYGYTF. The chain employs TRBV18 and TRBJ1-2, with 7 bases fitting TRBD1. Germline assignment: CDR1 KGHSH and CDR2 LQKENI. The CDR3 is made up of 15 amino acids. V was clipped by 4 bases and J by 1 base; unmatched bases: 6.

This clone occurred once. The rearrangement links TRBV18 to TRBJ1-5; no clear D gene. This CDR3 contains 14 residues. V lost 3 bases and J 5 bases, leaving 11 bases between the germline ends. In germline, CDR1 is KGHSH, CDR2 LQKENI. The CDR3 nucleotides are TGTGCCAGCTCACCGGGCCAGAGTGATCAGCCCCAGCATTTT. Protein: CASSPGQSDQPQHF.

The V call is TRBV7-2, the J call TRBJ2-7; 9 bases align to TRBD1. Unmatched junction bases numbered 5, after V lost 5 bases and J lost 3 bases. The germline V gene has CDR1 SGHTA and CDR2 FQGNSA. This CDR3 comprises 14 residues. CDR3 coding DNA: TGTGCCAGCAGCCCTAGGACAGGGGTCTACGAGCAGTACTTC. It translates to CASSPRTGVYEQYF.

In DNA form, the CDR3 reads TGTGCCAGCAGCCCCCCGGGACTACGAGAGACCCAGTACTTC. This codes for CASSPPGLRETQYF. This rearrangement joins TRBV7-7 to TRBJ2-5; 7 bases align to TRBD2. This CDR3 is built from 14 residues. Per the germline V gene, CDR1 is SSHAT and CDR2 is FNYEAQ (reference sequence). The trim removed 5 bases at V and 4 bases at J, leaving 7 bases unmatched.

V is TRBV6-1 and J is TRBJ1-2; 9 nucleotides match TRBD1. The germline V gene encodes CDR1 MNHNS and CDR2 SASEGT. Trimming took 1 base from V and 7 from J; bases not matched to a gene: 4. The CDR3 has 14 amino acids. DNA of the CDR3: TGTGCCAGCAGTGAAGACAGGGGGCGCGGTGGCTACACCTTC. Protein sequence: CASSEDRGRGGYTF.

The chain uses TRBV5-1 and TRBJ2-6; D remains ambiguous. CDR1 and CDR2 from the germline V gene are SGHRS and YFSETQ. Trimming removed 4 bases at V and 4 bases at J, with 9 bases between. This CDR3 is built from 14 residues. This CDR3 reads CASSAGSGANVLTF. In DNA form, the CDR3 reads TGCGCCAGCAGCGCCGGTTCCGGGGCCAACGTCCTGACTTTC.

The rearrangement links TRBV19 to TRBJ2-7; 13 bases align to TRBD2. The germline gives CDR1 LNHDA, CDR2 SQIVND (reference sequence). Trimming removed 6 bases from V and 2 bases from J; junction bases left unmatched: 4. This CDR3 comprises 15 residues. The CDR3 DNA is TGTGCCAGTAGCCAAGGACTAGCGGGAGCCTACGAGCAGTACTTC. Amino acids: CASSQGLAGAYEQYF.

The chain couples TRBV13 to TRBJ2-3, with D possibly matching TRBD2 (6 bases). V gave up 5 bases and J gave up 0 bases, with 21 bases separating them. This CDR3 is 18 amino acids long. CDR1 and CDR2 (germline): PRHDT, FYEKMQ (reference sequence). The CDR3 DNA reads TGTGCCAGCAGCCCCCCAAACTATGGCGGGACTAGCACAGATACGCAGTATTTT. Amino acid sequence: CASSPPNYGGTSTDTQYF.

The CDR3 DNA follows: TGTGCCAGCAGCTTGATTGGAGGAGGAGAGACCCAGTACTTC. Translation: CASSLIGGGETQYF. The rearrangement joins TRBV7-8 to TRBJ2-5, with D possibly being TRBD2 (5 bases). This CDR3 has 14 amino acids. The V gene lost 3 bases and the J gene lost 4 bases, with 12 bases spanning the gap. Germline V gene sequence: CDR1 SGHVS, CDR2 FQNEAQ.

This chain connects TRBV11-2 to TRBJ2-1; the match to TRBD1 covers 8 bases. Germline trimming cut 6 bases from V and 9 bases from J; bases unmatched to any gene: 13. The CDR3 runs 15 residues. Per germline, CDR1 SGHAT and CDR2 FQNNGV. The CDR3 DNA sequence: TGTGCCAGCAGGGCACCGGGACAGGAGCGGATTGAGCAGTTCTTC. This sequence encodes CASRAPGQERIEQFF.

A single count supports this clone. The V gene is TRBV4-1, the J gene TRBJ1-5; D uncertain. The ends were cut back, 4 bases at V and 5 bases at J, with 15 bases in the middle. Germline-derived CDR1 and CDR2 are MGHRA and YSYEKL. The CDR3 covers 15 residues. The CDR3 protein is CASSPIGRSDQPQHF. CDR3 bases: TGCGCCAGCAGCCCGATCGGGAGGTCCGATCAGCCCCAGCATTTT.

CDR3 coding DNA: TGTGCCAGCAGCCGCGACAGGCTCGGAGAAAAACTGTTTTTT. Encoded protein: CASSRDRLGEKLFF. This chain uses TRBV11-2 with TRBJ1-4; possibly TRBD1 for D (6 bases). Trimming cost V 5 bases and J 8 bases, with 15 bases left between them. This CDR3 spans 14 amino acids. Germline CDR1 SGHAT, CDR2 FQNNGV. The full variable domain, its missing parts supplied by reference TRBV11-2 and TRBJ1-4, is EAGVAQSPRYKIIEKRQSVAFWCNPISGHATLYWYQQILGQGPKLLIQFQNNGVVDDSQLPKDRFSAERLKGVDSTLKIQPAKLEDSAVYLCASSRDRLGEKLFFGSGTQLSVL.

This chain joins TRBV2 and TRBJ1-2, with 8 bases lining up with TRBD1. The germline V gene has CDR1 SNHLY and CDR2 FYNNEI. CDR3 length: 15 amino acids. V shed 5 bases and J 7 bases; nucleotides not matched to a gene: 12. The DNA of the CDR3 is TGTGCCAGCAGTCCTGCTGGGGGGACAGGCGGTGGCTACACCTTC. This codes for CASSPAGGTGGGYTF.